This T cell receptor beta chain comes out of a study of breast tumors, draining lymph nodes, adjacent tissues. Findings of the study overall: Tumor repertoires ranked between lymph nodes and nontumor tissue in diversity, with V and J gene preferences. Most tumor T cells seemingly derive from lymph node, then expand in tumor.

Samples came from axillary lymph nodes draining the breast cancer. The germline V gene encodes CDR1 SGHTA and CDR2 FQGNSA. The CDR3 loop spans 15 amino acids. V gave up 5 bases and J gave up 0 bases, with 10 bases separating them. A single record per CDR3 protein comes from TCRdb applying MiXCR to the multiplex PCR reads. This table holds over 130,000 distinct CDR3 sequences, approximately 29% found once. In this sample, this clonotype turned up many times. Its antigen is not known. This TCR derives from a female donor with breast cancer. Some clones in this sample may be carry-over from other donors' samples. The V gene is TRBV7-2, the J gene TRBJ1-4; D gene uncertain. What was sequenced was axillary lymph node tissue. This CDR3 is CASSLQTATNEKLFF. The CDR3 DNA is TGTGCCAGCAGCCTACAGACGGCAACTAATGAAAAACTGTTTTTT.